This TCR beta chain was retrieved from a study of blood T cell repertoires in COVID-19. Study details: Spain, Italy and the United States supplied samples that represented acute and convalescent COVID-19. T cells, B-cell-depleted T cells, or PBMCs supplied cDNA or gDNA.

Per the authors' pipeline: Amplification with reference gene primers provided the estimates of nucleated cell counts. Clones were read by immunoSEQ multiplex PCR, and TCRdb kept only the in-frame ones, dropping some. The V and J calls and clone size come from that table; D and trimming were worked out from the DNA. The sample shows 300,000 to 400,000 clones, roughly 86% of them seen only once. Followed over time, Seattle patients had been enrolled while infection was active. The CDR3 extends over 14 amino acids. Germline values: CDR1 LNHDA, CDR2 SQIVND (reference sequence). The ends were cut back, 2 bases at V and 6 bases at J, with 11 bases in the middle.

This TCR derives from a man between 25 and 39 years old with COVID-19, enrolled during active disease. Sequencing input: peripheral blood. This chain connects TRBV19 to TRBJ2-1; D is undetermined. The CDR3 region is CASSIISGSNEQFF. CDR3 in DNA: TGTGCCAGTAGTATAATTTCCGGTTCCAATGAGCAGTTCTTC.